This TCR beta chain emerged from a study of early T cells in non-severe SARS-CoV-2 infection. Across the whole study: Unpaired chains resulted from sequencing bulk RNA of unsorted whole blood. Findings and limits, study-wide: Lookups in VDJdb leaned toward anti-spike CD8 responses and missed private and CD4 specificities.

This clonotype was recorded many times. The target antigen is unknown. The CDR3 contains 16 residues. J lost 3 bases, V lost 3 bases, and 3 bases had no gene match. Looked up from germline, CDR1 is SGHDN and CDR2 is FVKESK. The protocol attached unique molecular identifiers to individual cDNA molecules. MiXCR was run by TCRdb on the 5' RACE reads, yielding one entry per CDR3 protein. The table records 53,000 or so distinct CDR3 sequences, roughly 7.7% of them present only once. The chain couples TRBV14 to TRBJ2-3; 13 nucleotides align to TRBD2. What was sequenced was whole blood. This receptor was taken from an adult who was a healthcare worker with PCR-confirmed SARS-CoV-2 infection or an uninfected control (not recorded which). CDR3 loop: CASSQETSGRTDTQYF. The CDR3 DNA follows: TGTGCCAGCAGCCAGGAGACTAGCGGGAGGACAGATACGCAGTATTTT.